Here is one TCR beta chain with its context. This sample was taken from a study of cytomegalovirus exposure and HLA in healthy donors. The CDR3 is made up of 16 amino acids. Germline trimming cut 7 bases from V and 0 bases from J; bases unmatched to any gene: 12. Germline V CDR1 and CDR2: SGHAT, FQNNGV. Primers for the PCR totalled 60 Vbeta and 13 Jbeta. Source study methods: Unique TCR beta chains totaled some 78 million in a later count, with around 11 million of them shared. Profiling relied on immunoSEQ multiplex PCR, and the TCRdb table lists in-frame clones only, not all of them. V and J calls and clone size are those listed in that table; D and trimming were worked out from the DNA. The sample shows about 180,000 clones, 70% to 80% of them seen only once.

The chain recombines TRBV11-2 with TRBJ2-7; TRBD2 matches at 7 bases. This TCR was sampled from a man between 18 and 29 years old in good health and CMV-seronegative. Sequences were obtained from PBMCs. As DNA, the CDR3 is TGTGCCAGCAACTCTCCCGACGGGACTAACTCCTACGAGCAGTACTTC. Translation gives CASNSPDGTNSYEQYF.